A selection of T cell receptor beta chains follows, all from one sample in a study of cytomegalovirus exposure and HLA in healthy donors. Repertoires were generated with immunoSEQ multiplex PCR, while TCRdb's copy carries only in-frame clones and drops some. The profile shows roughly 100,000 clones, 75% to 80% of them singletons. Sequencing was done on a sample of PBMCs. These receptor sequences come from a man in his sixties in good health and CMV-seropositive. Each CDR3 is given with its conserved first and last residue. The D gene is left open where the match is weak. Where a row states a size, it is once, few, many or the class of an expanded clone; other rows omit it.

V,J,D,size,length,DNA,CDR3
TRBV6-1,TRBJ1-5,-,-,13,TGTGCCAGCAGTTCCCAAGGGGATCAGCCCCAGCATTTT,CASSSQGDQPQHF
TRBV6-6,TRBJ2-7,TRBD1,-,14,TGTGCCAGCAGTTATGACAGGGGGGGTAGGGAGCAGTACTTC,CASSYDRGGREQYF
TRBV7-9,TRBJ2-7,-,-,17,TGTGCCAGCAGCTCCCGACGGGAGCGGGCCTCCTCCTACGAGCAGTACTTC,CASSSRRERASSYEQYF
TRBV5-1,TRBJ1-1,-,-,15,TGCGCCAGCAGCATGGCCCAAGGGGTGACGGCTGAAGCTTTCTTT,CASSMAQGVTAEAFF
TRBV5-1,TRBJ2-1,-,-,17,TGCGCCAGCAGCTTGGATCCTAGCAGGAGCTCCTACAATGAGCAGTTCTTC,CASSLDPSRSSYNEQFF
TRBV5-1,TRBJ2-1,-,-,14,TGCGCCAGCAGCTCTACAGGGGACTTCAATGAGCAGTTCTTC,CASSSTGDFNEQFF
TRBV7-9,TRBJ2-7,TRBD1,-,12,TGTGCCAGCGCGACAGGGATCTACGAGCAGTACTTC,CASATGIYEQYF
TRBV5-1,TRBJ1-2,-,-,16,TGCGCCAGCAGCTCCGTCACAGGCGTTGTTAACTATGGCTACACCTTC,CASSSVTGVVNYGYTF
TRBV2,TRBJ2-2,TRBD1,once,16,TGTGCCAGCAGAGCGACCGGGACAGAAAACACCGGGGAGCTGTTTTTT,CASRATGTENTGELFF
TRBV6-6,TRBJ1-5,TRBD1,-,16,TGTGCCAGCAGTTACCCCCGGGACAGTTTTCCTCAGCCCCAGCATTTT,CASSYPRDSFPQPQHF
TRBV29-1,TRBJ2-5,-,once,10,TGCAGCGTTGAGGGCGAGACCCAGTACTTC,CSVEGETQYF
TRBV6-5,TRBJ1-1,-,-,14,TGTGCCAGCAGTGGAGCCCGGGAGACCACTGAAGCTTTCTTT,CASSGARETTEAFF
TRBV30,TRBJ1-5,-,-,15,TGTGCCTGGAGTGGGGGCGGGGGCGGCAATCAGCCCCAGCATTTT,CAWSGGGGGNQPQHF
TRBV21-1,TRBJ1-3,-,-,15,TGTGCCAGCAGCAAGACATCAAGCTCTGGAAACACCATATATTTT,CASSKTSSSGNTIYF
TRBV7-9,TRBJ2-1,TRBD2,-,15,TGTGCCAGCAGCCCATTTATAGCGGGGGGTAATGAGCAGTTCTTC,CASSPFIAGGNEQFF
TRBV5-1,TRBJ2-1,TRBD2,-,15,TGCGCCAGCAGCTTGGAGGGTGGGGGGGTGGATGAGCAGTTCTTC,CASSLEGGGVDEQFF
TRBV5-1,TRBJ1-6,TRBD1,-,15,TGCGCCAGCAGCAGCACCGGGACAGCCAATTCACCCCTCCACTTT,CASSSTGTANSPLHF
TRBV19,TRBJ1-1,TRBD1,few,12,TGTGCCAGTAGTATTGGGACAGTTGAAGCTTTCTTT,CASSIGTVEAFF
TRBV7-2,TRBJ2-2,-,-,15,TGTGCCAGCAGCTTACTAGGGGTAGGGACCGGGGAGCTGTTTTTT,CASSLLGVGTGELFF
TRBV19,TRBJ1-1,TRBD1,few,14,TGTGCCAGTTCCTCCCAGGGGACAGGGGACGGGGCTTTCTTT,CASSSQGTGDGAFF
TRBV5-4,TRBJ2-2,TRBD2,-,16,TGTGCCAGCATGATCCAGCGGGGGGGAGACACCGGGGAGCTGTTTTTT,CASMIQRGGDTGELFF
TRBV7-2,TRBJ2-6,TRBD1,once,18,TGTGCCAGCAGCTCTCAGACAGGGGGGAACTCTGGGGCCAACGTCCTGACTTTC,CASSSQTGGNSGANVLTF
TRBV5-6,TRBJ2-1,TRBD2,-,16,TGTGCCAGCAGCCGGGGACTAGCGGGGGGGATCAATGAGCAGTTCTTC,CASSRGLAGGINEQFF
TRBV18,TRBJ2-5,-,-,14,TGTGCCAGCTCACGCGGACAGTTCCAAGAGACCCAGTACTTC,CASSRGQFQETQYF
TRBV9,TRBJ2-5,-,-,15,TGTGCCAGCAGCGTCCGTGCAGGGGCGCAAGAGACCCAGTACTTC,CASSVRAGAQETQYF
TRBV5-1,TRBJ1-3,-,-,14,TGCGCCAGCAGCTTGGGACAGCTTGGAAACACCATATATTTT,CASSLGQLGNTIYF
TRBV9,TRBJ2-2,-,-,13,TGTGCCAGCAGCGCCCGACAGAACCGGGAGCTGTTTTTT,CASSARQNRELFF
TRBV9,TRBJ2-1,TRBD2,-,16,TGTGCCAGCAGCGTAAGCGGGGCGATCTCCTACAATGAGCAGTTCTTC,CASSVSGAISYNEQFF
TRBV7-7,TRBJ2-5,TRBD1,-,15,TGTGCCAGCAGTAGTCGACAGGGGGCTGGGGAGACCCAGTACTTC,CASSSRQGAGETQYF
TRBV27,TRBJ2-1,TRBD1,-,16,TGTGCCAGCAGTTTATCTGGGGACAGGGGGCACAATGAGCAGTTCTTC,CASSLSGDRGHNEQFF
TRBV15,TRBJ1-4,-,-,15,TGTGCCACTCTTTCTTGGGGCGCGGGAGATGAAAAACTGTTTTTT,CATLSWGAGDEKLFF
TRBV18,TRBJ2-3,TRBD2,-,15,TGTGCCAGCTCACCCGGCGCGGGGGGCACAGATACGCAGTATTTT,CASSPGAGGTDTQYF
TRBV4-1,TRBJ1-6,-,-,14,TGCGCCAGCAGCCAAGAAAGGGCGGAGGCACCCCTCCACTTT,CASSQERAEAPLHF
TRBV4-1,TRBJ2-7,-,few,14,TGCGCCAGCAGCCCCCTAGGCGGGACCTACGAGCAGTACTTC,CASSPLGGTYEQYF
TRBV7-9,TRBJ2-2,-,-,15,TGTGCCAGCAGCTGGTCTCCCGGGGGTACCGGGGAGCTGTTTTTT,CASSWSPGGTGELFF
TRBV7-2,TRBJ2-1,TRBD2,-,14,TGTGCCAGCATCCCTCGCGGGGGGTGGAATGAGCAGTTCTTC,CASIPRGGWNEQFF
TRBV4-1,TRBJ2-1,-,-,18,TGCGCCAGCAGCCAAGGAAGGTCCACGGGGTCCTCCTACAATGAGCAGTTCTTC,CASSQGRSTGSSYNEQFF
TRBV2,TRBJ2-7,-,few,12,TGTGCCAGCAGAGTACAGAGCTACGAGCAGTACTTC,CASRVQSYEQYF
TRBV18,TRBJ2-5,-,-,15,TGTGCCAGCTCCCCACAGCGTAAGGGGCGGGAGACCCAGTACTTC,CASSPQRKGRETQYF
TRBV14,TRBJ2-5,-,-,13,TGTGCCAGCAGCCAAGGATCACGGGAGACCCAGTACTTC,CASSQGSRETQYF
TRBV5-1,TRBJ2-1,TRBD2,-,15,TGCGCCAGCAGCTCATTAGCGGGGGGGCGGAATGAGCAGTTCTTC,CASSSLAGGRNEQFF
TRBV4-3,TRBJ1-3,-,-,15,TGCGCCAGCAGCCAAGATAGGGCAGGGGGAAACACCATATATTTT,CASSQDRAGGNTIYF
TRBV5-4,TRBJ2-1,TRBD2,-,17,TGTGCCAGCAGCTTGGCCCAGGTAGCGGGTTTCTACAATGAGCAGTTCTTC,CASSLAQVAGFYNEQFF